This T cell receptor (beta chain) was identified in a study of blood T cell repertoires in COVID-19. Across the study: Some COVID-19 samples were acute and others convalescent; all came from the United States, Italy and Spain. From T cells, B-cell-depleted T cells, or PBMCs came the material, which was cDNA or gDNA.

Original methodology: Researchers report that nucleated cell counts were estimated from reference gene primer amplification. This table comes from immunoSEQ multiplex PCR, and its TCRdb copy is limited to in-frame clones, with some not included. The V and J calls and clone size were taken over from that table, and D and trimming were inferred from the DNA. The sample holds about 160,000 clones; more than 70% are singletons and the top ten take about 11%. V dropped 0 bases and J dropped 4; count of bases not matched to a gene: 6. CDR1 SGDLS and CDR2 YYNGEE come from the germline V gene. The CDR3 totals 15 residues.

The sequenced material came from peripheral blood. This TCR came from a woman of 80 years or more with active or convalescent COVID-19. The rearrangement links TRBV9 to TRBJ2-5; 7 positions agree with TRBD2. CDR3 region: CASSVGGLAAETQYF. The CDR3 nucleotides read TGTGCCAGCAGCGTAGGAGGTCTAGCGGCAGAGACCCAGTACTTC. Looking up the rest from reference TRBV9 and TRBJ2-5 gives the full variable domain: DSGVTQTPKHLITATGQRVTLRCSPRSGDLSVYWYQQSLDQGLQFLIQYYNGEERAKGNILERFSAQQFPDLHSELNLSSLELGDSALYFCASSVGGLAAETQYFGPGTRLLVL.